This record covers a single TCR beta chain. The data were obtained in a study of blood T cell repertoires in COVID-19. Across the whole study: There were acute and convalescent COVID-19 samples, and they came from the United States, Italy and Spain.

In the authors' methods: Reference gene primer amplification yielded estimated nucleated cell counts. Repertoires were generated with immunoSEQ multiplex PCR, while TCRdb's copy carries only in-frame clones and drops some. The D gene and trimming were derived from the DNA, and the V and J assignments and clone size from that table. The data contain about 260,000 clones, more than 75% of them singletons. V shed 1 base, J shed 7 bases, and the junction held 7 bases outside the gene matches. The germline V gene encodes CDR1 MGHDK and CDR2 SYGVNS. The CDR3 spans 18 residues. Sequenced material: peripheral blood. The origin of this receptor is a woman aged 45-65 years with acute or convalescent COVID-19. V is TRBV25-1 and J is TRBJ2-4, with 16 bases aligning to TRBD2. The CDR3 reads CASSEWGLAGGPKNIQYF. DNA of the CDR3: TGTGCCAGCAGTGAATGGGGACTAGCGGGAGGGCCTAAGAACATTCAGTACTTC.